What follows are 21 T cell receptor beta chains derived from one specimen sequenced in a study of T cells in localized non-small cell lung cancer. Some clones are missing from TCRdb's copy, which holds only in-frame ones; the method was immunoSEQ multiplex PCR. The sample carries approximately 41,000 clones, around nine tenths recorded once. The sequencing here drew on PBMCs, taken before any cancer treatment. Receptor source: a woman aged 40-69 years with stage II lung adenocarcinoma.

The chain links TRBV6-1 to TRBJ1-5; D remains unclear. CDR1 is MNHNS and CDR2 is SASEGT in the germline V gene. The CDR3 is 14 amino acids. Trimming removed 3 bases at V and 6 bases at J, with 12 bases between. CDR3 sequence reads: CASSDQWAGQPQHF. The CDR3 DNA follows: TGTGCCAGCAGTGATCAATGGGCAGGTCAGCCCCAGCATTTT.

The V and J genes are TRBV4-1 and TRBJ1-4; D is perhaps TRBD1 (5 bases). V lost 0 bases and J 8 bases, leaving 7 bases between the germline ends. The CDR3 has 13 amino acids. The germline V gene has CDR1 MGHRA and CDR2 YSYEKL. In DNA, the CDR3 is TGCGCCAGCAGCCAAGACAGGGCCGAAAAACTGTTTTTT. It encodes CASSQDRAEKLFF.

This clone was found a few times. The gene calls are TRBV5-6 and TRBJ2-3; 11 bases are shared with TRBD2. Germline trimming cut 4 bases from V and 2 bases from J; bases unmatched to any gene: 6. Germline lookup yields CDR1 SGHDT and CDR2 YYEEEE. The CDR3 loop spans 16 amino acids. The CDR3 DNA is TGTGCCAGCAGCCGGGGGACTAGCGGATCCACAGATACGCAGTATTTT. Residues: CASSRGTSGSTDTQYF.

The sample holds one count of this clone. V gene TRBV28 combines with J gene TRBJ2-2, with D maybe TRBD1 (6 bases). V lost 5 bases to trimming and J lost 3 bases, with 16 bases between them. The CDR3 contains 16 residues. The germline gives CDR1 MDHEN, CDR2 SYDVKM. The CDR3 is CASSPPLQGYTGELFF. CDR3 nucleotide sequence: TGTGCCAGCAGTCCCCCTCTACAGGGTTACACCGGGGAGCTGTTTTTT.

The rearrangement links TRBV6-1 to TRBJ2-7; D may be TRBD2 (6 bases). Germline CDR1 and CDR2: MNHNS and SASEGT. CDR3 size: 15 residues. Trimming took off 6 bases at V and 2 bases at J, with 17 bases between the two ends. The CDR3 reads CASSLGAGTTYEQYF. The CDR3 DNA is TGTGCCAGCAGCTTGGGTGCGGGAACGACCTACGAGCAGTACTTC.

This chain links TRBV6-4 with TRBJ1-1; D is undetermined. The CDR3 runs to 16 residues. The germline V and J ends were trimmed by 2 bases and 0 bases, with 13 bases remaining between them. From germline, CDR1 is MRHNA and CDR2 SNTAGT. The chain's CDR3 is CASSDPLGSMNTEAFF. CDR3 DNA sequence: TGTGCCAGCAGTGACCCCCTAGGGTCCATGAACACTGAAGCTTTCTTT.

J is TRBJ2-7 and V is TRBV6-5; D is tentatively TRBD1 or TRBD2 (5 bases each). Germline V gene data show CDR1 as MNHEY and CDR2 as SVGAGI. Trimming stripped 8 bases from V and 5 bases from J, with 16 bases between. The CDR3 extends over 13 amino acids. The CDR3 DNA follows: TGTGCCAGCCTAAGGGACCCCGACGACGAGCAGTACTTC. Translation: CASLRDPDDEQYF.

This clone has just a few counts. The CDR3 nucleotides read TGTGCCAGCAGCTTAGCTCCCTTAGGGGGTCCAGGAAACACCATATATTTT. Its protein product is CASSLAPLGGPGNTIYF. This chain joins TRBV7-6 and TRBJ1-3, with a weak D call TRBD1 (6 bases). Per the germline V gene, CDR1 is SGHVS and CDR2 is FNYEAQ. The CDR3 has 17 residues. Trimming pared 0 bases from V and 4 bases from J, leaving 16 bases between.

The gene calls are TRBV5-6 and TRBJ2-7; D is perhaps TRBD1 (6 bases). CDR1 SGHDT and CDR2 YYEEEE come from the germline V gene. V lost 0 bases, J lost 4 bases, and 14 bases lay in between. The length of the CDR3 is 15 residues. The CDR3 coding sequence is TGTGCCAGCAGCTTGGGGTCAGGGGCGTTGTACGAGCAGTACTTC. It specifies CASSLGSGALYEQYF.

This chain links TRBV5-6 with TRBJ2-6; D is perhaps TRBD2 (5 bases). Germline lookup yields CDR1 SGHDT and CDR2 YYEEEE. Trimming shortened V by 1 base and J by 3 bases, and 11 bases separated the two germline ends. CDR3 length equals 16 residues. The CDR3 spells CASSLMGEGGANVLTF. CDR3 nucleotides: TGTGCCAGCAGCTTGATGGGAGAAGGTGGGGCCAACGTCCTGACTTTC.

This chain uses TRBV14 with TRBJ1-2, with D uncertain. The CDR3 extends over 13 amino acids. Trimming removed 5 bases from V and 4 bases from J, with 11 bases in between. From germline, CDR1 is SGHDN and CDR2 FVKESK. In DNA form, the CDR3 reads TGTGCCAGCAGCGCGCAGGCCGGCTATGGCTACACCTTC. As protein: CASSAQAGYGYTF.

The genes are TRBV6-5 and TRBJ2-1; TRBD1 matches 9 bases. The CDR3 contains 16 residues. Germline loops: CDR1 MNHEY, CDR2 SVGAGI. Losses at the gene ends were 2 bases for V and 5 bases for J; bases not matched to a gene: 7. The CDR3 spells CASSYHGTGRDNEQFF. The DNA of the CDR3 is TGTGCCAGCAGTTACCATGGGACAGGGAGGGACAATGAGCAGTTCTTC.

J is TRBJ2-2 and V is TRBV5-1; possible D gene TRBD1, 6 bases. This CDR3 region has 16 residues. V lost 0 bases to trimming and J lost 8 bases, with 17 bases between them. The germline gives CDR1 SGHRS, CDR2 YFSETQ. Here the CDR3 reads CASSLGHRDGLGELFF. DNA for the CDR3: TGCGCCAGCAGCTTGGGCCACAGGGACGGTTTGGGGGAGCTGTTTTTT.

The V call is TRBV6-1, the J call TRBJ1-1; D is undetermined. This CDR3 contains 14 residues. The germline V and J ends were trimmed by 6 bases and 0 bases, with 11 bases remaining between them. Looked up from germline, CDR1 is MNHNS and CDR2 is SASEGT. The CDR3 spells CASRFDGVNTEAFF. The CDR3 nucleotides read TGTGCCAGCAGATTCGACGGAGTGAACACTGAAGCTTTCTTT.

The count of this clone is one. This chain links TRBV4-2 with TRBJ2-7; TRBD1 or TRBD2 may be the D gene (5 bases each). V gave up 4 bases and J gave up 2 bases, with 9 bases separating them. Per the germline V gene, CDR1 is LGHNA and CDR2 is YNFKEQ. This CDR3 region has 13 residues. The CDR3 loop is CASSRDGTYEQYF. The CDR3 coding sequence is TGTGCCAGCAGCCGGGACGGAACCTACGAGCAGTACTTC.

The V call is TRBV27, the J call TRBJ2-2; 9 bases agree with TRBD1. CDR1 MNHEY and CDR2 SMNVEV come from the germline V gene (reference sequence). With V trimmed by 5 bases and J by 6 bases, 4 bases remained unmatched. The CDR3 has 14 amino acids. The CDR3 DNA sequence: TGTGCCAGCAGTCCACAGGGGGCGGCCGGGGAGCTGTTTTTT. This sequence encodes CASSPQGAAGELFF.

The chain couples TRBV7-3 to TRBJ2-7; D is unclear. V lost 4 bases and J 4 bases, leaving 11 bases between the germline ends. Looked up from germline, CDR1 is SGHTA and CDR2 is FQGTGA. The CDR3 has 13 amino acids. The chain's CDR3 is CASSSGRAYEQYF. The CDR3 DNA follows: TGTGCCAGCAGCTCCGGACGCGCGTACGAGCAGTACTTC.

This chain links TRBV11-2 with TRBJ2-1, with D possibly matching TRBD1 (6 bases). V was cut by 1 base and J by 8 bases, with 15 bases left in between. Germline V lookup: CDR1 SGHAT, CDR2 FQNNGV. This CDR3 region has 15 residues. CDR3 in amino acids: CASSLGTPGAHEQFF. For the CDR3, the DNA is TGTGCCAGCAGCTTAGGGACTCCAGGGGCCCATGAGCAGTTCTTC.

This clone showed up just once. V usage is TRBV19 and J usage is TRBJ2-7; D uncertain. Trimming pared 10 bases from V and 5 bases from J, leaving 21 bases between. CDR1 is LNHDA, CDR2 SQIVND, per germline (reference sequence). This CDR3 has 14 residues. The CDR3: CATSRVSRTNEQYF. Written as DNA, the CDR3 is TGTGCCACGAGCCGGGTCTCCAGGACCAACGAGCAGTACTTC.

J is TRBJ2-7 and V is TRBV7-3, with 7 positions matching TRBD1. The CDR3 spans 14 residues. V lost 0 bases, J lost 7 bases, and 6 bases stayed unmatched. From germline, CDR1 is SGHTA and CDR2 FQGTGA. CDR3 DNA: TGTGCCAGCAGCTTAACATATCCGGGACAGGAGCAGTACTTC. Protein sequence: CASSLTYPGQEQYF.

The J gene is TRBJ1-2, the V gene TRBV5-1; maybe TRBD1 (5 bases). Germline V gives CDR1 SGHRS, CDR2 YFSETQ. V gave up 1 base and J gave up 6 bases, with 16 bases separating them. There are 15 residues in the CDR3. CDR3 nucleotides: TGCGCCAGCAGCTTGCCCCAGGGAAGGGCGGATGGCTACACCTTC. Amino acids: CASSLPQGRADGYTF.